One sample yielded the 16 T cell receptor beta chains listed below, sequenced in a study of blood T cell repertoires in COVID-19. The data were produced by immunoSEQ multiplex PCR, yet TCRdb's version contains in-frame clones alone and is incomplete. Altogether around 250,000 clones are present, approximately 80% being singletons, with the ten largest covering 5%. The sequencing input was PBMCs or T cells enriched from blood (not recorded which). These receptors all come from a man aged 40-49 years who had been exposed to COVID-19.

The chain joins TRBV12-3 or TRBV12-4 to TRBJ2-7; no reliable D call. Trimming pared 8 bases from V and 7 bases from J, leaving 15 bases between. CDR3 length: 12 amino acids. The CDR3 spells CASRLMNWEQYF. The CDR3 nucleotides read TGTGCCAGCCGGTTAATGAACTGGGAGCAGTACTTC.

The genes are TRBV3-1 (or the pseudogene TRBV3-2) and TRBJ2-3; perhaps TRBD1 as D (5 bases). From germline, CDR1 is LGHDT and CDR2 YNNKEL (reference sequence). V lost 5 bases to trimming and J lost 5 bases, with 20 bases between them. The CDR3 sequence is 16 residues long. The CDR3 sequence: CASSTRQQHSVDTQYF. Written as DNA, the CDR3 is TGTGCCAGCAGCACCCGACAGCAGCACTCGGTAGATACGCAGTATTTT.

The CDR3 loop is CASSLGNNEQFF. The DNA for the CDR3 is TGTGCCAGCTCACTCGGGAACAATGAGCAGTTCTTC. This sequence joins TRBV7-6 and TRBJ2-1; the D gene is possibly TRBD2 (5 bases). Trimming shortened V by 8 bases and J by 5 bases, and 10 bases separated the two germline ends. Germline V gives CDR1 SGHVS, CDR2 FNYEAQ. The CDR3 runs to 12 residues.

The chain is built from TRBV5-1 and TRBJ2-5; TRBD1 aligns across 7 bases. With 3 bases clipped from V and 0 bases from J, the junction kept 5 bases outside the gene matches. CDR1 and CDR2 (germline): SGHRS, YFSETQ. This CDR3 region has 15 residues. CDR3 coding DNA: TGCGCCAGCAGCTCAGGGGGAACAAACCAAGAGACCCAGTACTTC. This codes for CASSSGGTNQETQYF.

The V call is TRBV5-1, the J call TRBJ2-2; D possibly corresponds to TRBD1 (6 bases). Germline V gives CDR1 SGHRS, CDR2 YFSETQ. Trimming cost V 4 bases and J 6 bases, with 13 bases left between them. The CDR3 consists of 14 residues. The DNA for the CDR3 is TGCGCCAGCAGCACCTCTGGGGGCCCCGGGGAGCTGTTTTTT. Amino acid sequence: CASSTSGGPGELFF.

The chain is built from TRBV3-1 (or the pseudogene TRBV3-2) and TRBJ1-2; TRBD1 might be the D (6 bases). V was trimmed by 0 bases and J by 6 bases, leaving 14 bases between them. Germline CDR1 reads LGHDT; CDR2 reads YNNKEL (reference sequence). CDR3 length: 15 amino acids. CDR3 residues: CASSQELLQGNGYTF. The CDR3 coding sequence is TGTGCCAGCAGCCAAGAGTTGTTACAGGGAAATGGCTACACCTTC.

The chain uses TRBV6-6 and TRBJ1-5; D is ambiguous. Looked up from germline, CDR1 is MNHNY and CDR2 is SVGAGI (reference sequence). Trimming cost V 5 bases and J 3 bases, with 20 bases left between them. CDR3 length equals 17 residues. The CDR3 DNA follows: TGTGCCAGCAGTCCGCCCGGGGTCCCGAACCTCAATCAGCCCCAGCATTTT. As protein: CASSPPGVPNLNQPQHF.

V gene TRBV6-5 combines with J gene TRBJ1-3, with 9 positions matching TRBD1. The CDR3 runs to 15 residues. Trimming cost V 7 bases and J 1 base; bases outside gene matches: 5. CDR1 MNHEY and CDR2 SVGAGI come from the germline V gene. This chain's CDR3 is CASNRQGVSGNTIYF. The CDR3 region has the DNA TGTGCCAGCAACCGACAGGGGGTTTCTGGAAACACCATATATTTT.

V and J are TRBV4-2 and TRBJ2-5; D gene uncertain. V gave up 0 bases and J gave up 1 base, with 9 bases separating them. Germline V gene sequence: CDR1 LGHNA, CDR2 YNFKEQ. CDR3 size: 15 residues. CDR3 DNA sequence: TGTGCCAGCAGCCAAGAATATCGTCCCCAAGAGACCCAGTACTTC. This gives the protein CASSQEYRPQETQYF.

The chain uses TRBV9 and TRBJ1-5; the match to TRBD1 covers 10 bases. The CDR3 length is 15 residues. Per the germline V gene, CDR1 is SGDLS and CDR2 is YYNGEE. Trimming removed 4 bases from V and 7 bases from J; junction bases left unmatched: 8. CDR3 amino acids: CASSSGTGVEQPQHF. CDR3 sequence (DNA): TGTGCCAGCAGCTCTGGGACAGGGGTGGAACAGCCCCAGCATTTT.

In this sample, this clone turned up a few times. V gene TRBV24-1 combines with J gene TRBJ2-5, with TRBD1 identical over 9 bases. Germline V CDR1 and CDR2: KGHDR, SFDVKD. This CDR3 comprises 15 residues. The J segment lost 4 bases and the V segment lost 4 bases, leaving 6 bases of the junction unmatched. The CDR3 DNA is TGTGCCACCAGTGACCGGACAGGGGTTGTAGAGACCCAGTACTTC. It codes for CATSDRTGVVETQYF.

The chain has TRBV4-1 and TRBJ1-3, with D perhaps TRBD1 (6 bases). Germline V gene lookup returns CDR1 MGHRA and CDR2 YSYEKL. The CDR3 runs to 15 residues. The germline V and J ends were trimmed by 2 bases and 2 bases, with 10 bases remaining between them. The CDR3 DNA reads as TGCGCCAGCAGCCAACAGGGGATAGCTGGAAACACCATATATTTT. It codes for CASSQQGIAGNTIYF.

CDR3 region: CASSPGGSGANVLTF. The CDR3, as DNA: TGCGCCAGCAGCCCGGGGGGCTCTGGGGCCAACGTCCTGACTTTC. The V and J genes are TRBV5-1 and TRBJ2-6; TRBD2 aligns across 7 bases. Germline V CDR1 and CDR2: SGHRS, YFSETQ. V was clipped by 4 bases and J by 0 bases; unmatched bases: 1. This CDR3 comprises 15 residues.

The chain couples TRBV15 to TRBJ1-2; 12 positions match TRBD1. The V segment lost 1 base and the J segment 4 bases; nucleotides outside the gene matches: 4. The CDR3 runs 16 residues. CDR1 and CDR2 (germline): LNHNV, YYDKDF (reference sequence). The CDR3 region is CATSRGGTGGGYGYTF. Here the CDR3 DNA reads TGTGCCACCAGCAGAGGGGGGACAGGGGGCGGCTATGGCTACACCTTC.

The chain carries TRBV7-2 and TRBJ1-5, with TRBD1 matching over 9 bases. The germline gives CDR1 SGHTA, CDR2 FQGNSA. Trimming took 5 bases from V and 7 from J; bases not matched to a gene: 9. CDR3 length: 15 amino acids. In DNA form, the CDR3 reads TGTGCCAGCAGCCCCTGGACAGGGGAGGCCCAGCCCCAGCATTTT. Its protein product is CASSPWTGEAQPQHF.

This clone appeared a single time. For the CDR3, the DNA is TGTGCCAGCCGGGCGGGAGGGGCAGATACGCAGTATTTT. It yields the protein CASRAGGADTQYF. This chain connects TRBV2 to TRBJ2-3, with TRBD2 matching over 9 bases. The J segment lost 4 bases and the V segment lost 8 bases, leaving 4 bases of the junction unmatched. This CDR3 has 13 amino acids. CDR1 is SNHLY, CDR2 FYNNEI, per germline. Filled out from reference TRBV2 and TRBJ2-3, the complete variable domain reads EPEVTQTPSHQVTQMGQEVILRCVPISNHLYFYWYRQILGQKVEFLVSFYNNEISEKSEIFDDQFSVERPDGSNFTLKIRSTKLEDSAMYFCASRAGGADTQYFGPGTRLTVL.